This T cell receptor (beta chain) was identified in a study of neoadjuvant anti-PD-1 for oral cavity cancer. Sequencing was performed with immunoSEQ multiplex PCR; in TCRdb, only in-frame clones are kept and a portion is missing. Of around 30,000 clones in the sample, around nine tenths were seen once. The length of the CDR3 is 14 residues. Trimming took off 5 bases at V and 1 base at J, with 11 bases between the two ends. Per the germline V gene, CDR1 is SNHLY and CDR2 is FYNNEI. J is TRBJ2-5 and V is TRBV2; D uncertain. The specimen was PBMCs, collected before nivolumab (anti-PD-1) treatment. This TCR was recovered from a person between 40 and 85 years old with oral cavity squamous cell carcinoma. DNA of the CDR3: TGTGCCAGCAGTTTGACTTCCCTCCAAGAGACCCAGTACTTC. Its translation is CASSLTSLQETQYF.